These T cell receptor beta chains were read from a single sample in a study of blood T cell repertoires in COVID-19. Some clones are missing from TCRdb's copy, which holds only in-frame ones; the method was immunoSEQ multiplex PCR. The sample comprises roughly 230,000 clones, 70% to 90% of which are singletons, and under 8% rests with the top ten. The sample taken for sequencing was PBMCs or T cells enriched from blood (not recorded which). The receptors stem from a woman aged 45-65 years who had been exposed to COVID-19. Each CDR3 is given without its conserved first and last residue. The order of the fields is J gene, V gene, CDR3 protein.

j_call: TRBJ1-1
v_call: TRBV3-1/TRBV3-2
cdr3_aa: ASSQRTAAEAF

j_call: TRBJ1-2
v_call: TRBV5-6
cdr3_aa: ASSLLDVRANYGYT

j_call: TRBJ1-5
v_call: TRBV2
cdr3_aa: ASSATPTGNQPQH

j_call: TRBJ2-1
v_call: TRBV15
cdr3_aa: ATSRGGEGAYNEQF

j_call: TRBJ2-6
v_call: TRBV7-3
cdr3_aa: ASSLGTGLSGANVLT

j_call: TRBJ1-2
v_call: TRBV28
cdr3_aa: ASSTGGRGYT

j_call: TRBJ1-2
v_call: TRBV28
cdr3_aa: ASSLFRGDGYT

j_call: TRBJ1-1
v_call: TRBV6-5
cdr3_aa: ASSRRNTEAF

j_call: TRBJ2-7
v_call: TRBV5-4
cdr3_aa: ASSLMQGTSYEQY

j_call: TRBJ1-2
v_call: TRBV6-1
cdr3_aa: ASSDVGGAYDDYT

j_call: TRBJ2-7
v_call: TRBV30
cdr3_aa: AWSGGNPSYEQY

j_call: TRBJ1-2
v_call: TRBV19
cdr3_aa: ASSIPGQLYGYT

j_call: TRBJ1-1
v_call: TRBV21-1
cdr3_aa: ASSSRIRPMNTEAF

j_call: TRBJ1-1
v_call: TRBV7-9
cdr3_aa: ASSLENRGEAF

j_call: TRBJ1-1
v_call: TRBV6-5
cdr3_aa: ASRTLVMSTEAF

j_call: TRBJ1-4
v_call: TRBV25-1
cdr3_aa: ASSESGGINEKLF

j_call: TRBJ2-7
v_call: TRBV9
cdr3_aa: ASSVEGSSAFYEQY

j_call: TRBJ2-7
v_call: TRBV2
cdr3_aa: ASSAGVEQY

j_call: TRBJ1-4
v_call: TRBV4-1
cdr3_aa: ASSHRSPDRGLGKLF

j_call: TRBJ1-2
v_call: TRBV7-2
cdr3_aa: ASSLQGRTNYGYT

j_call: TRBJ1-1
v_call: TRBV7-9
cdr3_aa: ASSLGGGTEAF

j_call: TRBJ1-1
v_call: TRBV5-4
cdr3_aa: ASSLEGTRAPAF

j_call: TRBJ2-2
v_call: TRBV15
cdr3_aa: ATSRVRTTTGELF

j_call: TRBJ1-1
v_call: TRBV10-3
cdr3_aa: AISRDSMNTEAF

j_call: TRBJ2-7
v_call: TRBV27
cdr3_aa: ATLQGKYEQY

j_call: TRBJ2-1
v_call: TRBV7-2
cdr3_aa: ASSPKVRGAYFNEQF

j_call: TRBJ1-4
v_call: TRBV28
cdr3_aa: ASSPDRRLNEKLF

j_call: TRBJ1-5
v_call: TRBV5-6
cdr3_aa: ASSLSGQSFNQPQH

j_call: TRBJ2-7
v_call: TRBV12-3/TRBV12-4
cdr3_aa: ASTLSGAEQY

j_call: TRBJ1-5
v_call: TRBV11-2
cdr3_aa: ASSLGYRRDGQPQH

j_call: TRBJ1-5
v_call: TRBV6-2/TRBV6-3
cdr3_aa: ASSQNPGGWFRPQH

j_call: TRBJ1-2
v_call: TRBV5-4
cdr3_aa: ASSSVTGNYGYT

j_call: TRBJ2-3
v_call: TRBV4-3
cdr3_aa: ASSRALLTGQMGADTQY

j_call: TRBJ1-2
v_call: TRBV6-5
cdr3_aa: ASSSLRGLSYGYT

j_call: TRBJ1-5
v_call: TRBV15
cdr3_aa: ATSRAQGASQPQH

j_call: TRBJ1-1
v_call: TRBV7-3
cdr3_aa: ASSFGGVTEAF

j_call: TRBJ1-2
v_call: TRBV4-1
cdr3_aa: ASSQKTAREDYGYT

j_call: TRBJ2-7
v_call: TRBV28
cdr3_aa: ASTGGPYEQY

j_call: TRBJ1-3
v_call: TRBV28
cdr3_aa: ASSPTQGWSGNTIY

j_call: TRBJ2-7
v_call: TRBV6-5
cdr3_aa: ASSGGTGPLEQY

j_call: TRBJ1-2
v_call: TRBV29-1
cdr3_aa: SVVTGGGNYGYT

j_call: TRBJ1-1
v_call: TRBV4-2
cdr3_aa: ASRGHDTEAF

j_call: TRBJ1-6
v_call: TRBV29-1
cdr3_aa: SVRQGANNSPLH

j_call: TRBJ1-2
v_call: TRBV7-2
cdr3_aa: ASSFLLPGRRQTNYGYT

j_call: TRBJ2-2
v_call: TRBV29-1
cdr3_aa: SVGHRPNTGELF

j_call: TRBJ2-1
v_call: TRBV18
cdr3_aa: ASSPGTGGYDEQF

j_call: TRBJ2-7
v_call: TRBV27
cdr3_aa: ASTGEGRNEQY

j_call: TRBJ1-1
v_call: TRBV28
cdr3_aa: ASAGPGGTEAF

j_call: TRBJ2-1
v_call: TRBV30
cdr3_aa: AWSVPGADEQF

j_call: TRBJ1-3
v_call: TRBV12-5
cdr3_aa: ASGLLGSGNTIY

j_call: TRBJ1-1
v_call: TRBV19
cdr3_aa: ASSIQGNTEAF

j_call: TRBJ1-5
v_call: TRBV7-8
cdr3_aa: ASSLGPFSNQPQH

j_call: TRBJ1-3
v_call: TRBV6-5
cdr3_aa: ASRKTGDQNTIY

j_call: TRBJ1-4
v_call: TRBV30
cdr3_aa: AWSVQGGEKLF